These T cell receptor beta chains were read from a single sample in a study of cytomegalovirus exposure and HLA in healthy donors. This table comes from immunoSEQ multiplex PCR, and its TCRdb copy is limited to in-frame clones, with some not included. The repertoire holds 180,000 or so clones, with roughly a tenth as singletons. Specimen: PBMCs. Receptors were obtained from a woman between 25 and 40 years old in good health and CMV-seropositive. Each CDR3 is given with its conserved first and last residue. The D gene is left open where the match is weak. Expanded clones are given a class, and other clones once, few, many or no size at all.

d_call j_call v_call clone_size cdr3_nt cdr3_aa
TRBD2 TRBJ2-1 TRBV19 NA TGTGCCAGTAGTGATCTAGCGGGAGCGAGGGATGAGCAGTTCTTC CASSDLAGARDEQFF
TRBD1 TRBJ2-7 TRBV27 few TGTGCCACCAGACAGGGGGTCCACGAGCAGTACTTC CATRQGVHEQYF
TRBD2 TRBJ2-3 TRBV18 NA TGTGCCAGCTCACCGTGGGCTAGCGGGAGCGCGTCTTCGAGCACAGATACGCAGTATTTT CASSPWASGSASSSTDTQYF
NA TRBJ1-1 TRBV18 few TGTGCCAGCTCACCGTTGGAGGGAGGAACTGAAGCTTTCTTT CASSPLEGGTEAFF
NA TRBJ2-5 TRBV27 few TGTGCCAGCAGTGCCCCCGGTGGGGGGTCGGAGACCCAGTACTTC CASSAPGGGSETQYF
NA TRBJ1-2 TRBV6-1 NA TGTGCCAGCAGTGCCACTCGATGGGATGACACAGGGCATGACTATGGCTACACCTTC CASSATRWDDTGHDYGYTF
NA TRBJ1-2 TRBV5-6 NA TGTGCCAGCAGCTTTCAGGAGTGGGGCCACACCTTT CASSFQEWGHTF
TRBD2 TRBJ2-7 TRBV5-1 few TGCGCCAGCAGCCCGTTGCTTGGCGGGAGATACGAGCAGTACTTC CASSPLLGGRYEQYF
NA TRBJ2-1 TRBV25-1 NA TGTGCCAGCACGACTGGAGACAATGAGCAGTTCTTC CASTTGDNEQFF
NA TRBJ1-1 TRBV7-2 NA TGTGCCAGCAGCTTAAACCAGGGGACTGAAGCTTTCTTT CASSLNQGTEAFF
NA TRBJ2-7 TRBV7-2 NA TGTGCCAGCAGCTTAGTCTCCACGGGGGAGCAGTACTTC CASSLVSTGEQYF
NA TRBJ2-3 TRBV7-3 NA TGTGCCAGCAGCTCGGGTAGCACAGATACGCAGTATTTT CASSSGSTDTQYF
NA TRBJ1-5 TRBV6-1 NA TGTGCCAGCAATCTAAACCGGGTTCAGCCCCAGCATTTT CASNLNRVQPQHF
TRBD2 TRBJ2-1 TRBV7-2 few TGTGCCAGCAGCCCAGGTTTAGCGGGGGGCAATGAGCAGTTCTTC CASSPGLAGGNEQFF
NA TRBJ2-5 TRBV9 NA TGTGCCAGCAGCGTAGTTGGTGCAGGAGGGGAGACCCAGTACTTC CASSVVGAGGETQYF
NA TRBJ2-6 TRBV6-6 NA TGTGCCAGCACCTCCAGGGCTGGGGCCAACGTCCTGACTTTC CASTSRAGANVLTF
NA TRBJ2-4 TRBV19 NA TGTGCCAGTATGTCAAGGGTAGGAGGTGGCAAAAACATTCAGTACTTC CASMSRVGGGKNIQYF
TRBD1 TRBJ2-7 TRBV10-1 NA TGCGCCAGTTCGGGACAGGGATACGAGCAGTACTTC CASSGQGYEQYF
TRBD1 TRBJ1-2 TRBV7-2 few TGTGCCAGCAGCCCACGGGACAGCCGCTATGGCTACACCTTC CASSPRDSRYGYTF
TRBD2 TRBJ2-1 TRBV5-1 NA TGCGCCAGCAGCTTGGTAGCGGGAGTCACGGGGGACAATGAGCAGTTCTTC CASSLVAGVTGDNEQFF
NA TRBJ1-2 TRBV12-5 few TGTGCTAGTGGTTTAGGGGGGGAATATGGCTACACCTTC CASGLGGEYGYTF
TRBD2 TRBJ2-7 TRBV2 NA TGTGCCAGCAGCCCTCCGAGGGGACTAGCGGGAGGCCACTCCTACGAGCAGTACTTC CASSPPRGLAGGHSYEQYF
TRBD1 TRBJ2-7 TRBV29-1 few TGCAGCAGAACAGGGGATTCCTACGAGCAGTACTTC CSRTGDSYEQYF
TRBD2 TRBJ2-1 TRBV30 NA TGTGCCCGCGGGACTAGTGCGGGCAATGAGCAGTTCTTC CARGTSAGNEQFF
NA TRBJ1-3 TRBV5-6 NA TGTGCCAGCAGCACAGGGTCCGGAAACACCATATATTTT CASSTGSGNTIYF
NA TRBJ2-7 TRBV7-2 NA TGTGCCAGCAGCTTTAGACTAACCGACGAGCAGTACTTC CASSFRLTDEQYF
NA TRBJ2-4 TRBV19 few TGTGCCACCTCCCCCGGCGGAGCCAAAAACATTCAGTACTTC CATSPGGAKNIQYF
TRBD1 TRBJ1-3 TRBV25-1 NA TGTGCCAGCAGTGAACCGGGGACAGAAAACACCATATATTTT CASSEPGTENTIYF
NA TRBJ1-1 TRBV30 few TGTGCCTGGAGCGGAGCAGGGTATGGGCTGGACACTGAAGCTTTCTTT CAWSGAGYGLDTEAFF
NA TRBJ2-7 TRBV28 few TGTGCCAGCAGCCAGAACTACGAGCAGTACTTC CASSQNYEQYF
NA TRBJ2-1 TRBV10-3 few TGTGCCATCAGTGAGTTAGGGGGTGAGCAGTTCTTC CAISELGGEQFF
NA TRBJ2-7 TRBV19 NA TGTGCCAGTGGGGGGGCAGGGATCTACGAGCAGTACTTC CASGGAGIYEQYF
NA TRBJ2-7 TRBV28 few TGTGCCAGCACCCCCTGGGAAGAGCGGCTCTCCTACGAGCAGTACTTC CASTPWEERLSYEQYF
NA TRBJ2-3 TRBV30 NA TGTGCCTGGACCGCACCGGAGATAGCTAGCACAGATACGCAGTATTTT CAWTAPEIASTDTQYF
NA TRBJ1-1 TRBV5-1 NA TGCGCCAGCAGCCCCTGGAAAGGGGTGAACACTGAAGCTTTCTTT CASSPWKGVNTEAFF
NA TRBJ2-7 TRBV5-6 few TGTGCCAGCAGCTTGGAGGGGAGCGGAGGGTCCTACGAGCAGTACTTC CASSLEGSGGSYEQYF
NA TRBJ2-7 TRBV5-4 few TGTGCCAGCAGCACGGCCAGGGCCTACGAGCAGTACTTC CASSTARAYEQYF
NA TRBJ2-1 TRBV2 NA TGTGCCAGCAACGAGAGCCCCTACAATGAGCAGTTCTTC CASNESPYNEQFF
NA TRBJ2-7 TRBV11-2 NA TGTGCCAGCAGCTTAGGAGGAGGAAAAGTCTACGAGCAGTACTTC CASSLGGGKVYEQYF
NA TRBJ2-5 TRBV18 NA TGTGCCAGCTCACACGGAGAGGGCGAGACCCAGTACTTC CASSHGEGETQYF
TRBD2 TRBJ2-3 TRBV18 NA TGTGCCAGCTCACGATCGGGAGCGGGAGTAGGGTCAGATACGCAGTATTTT CASSRSGAGVGSDTQYF
NA TRBJ2-7 TRBV11-2 NA TGTGCCAGCAGCTTAGTCAGGGCTGACGACGAGCAGTACTTC CASSLVRADDEQYF
NA TRBJ2-3 TRBV9 few TGTGCCAGCAGCAACCGGGTGGAGGATACGCAGTATTTT CASSNRVEDTQYF
NA TRBJ2-3 TRBV5-1 few TGCGCCAGCAGTAAGCAGGGCTCTTCCCCCGCAGATACGCAGTATTTT CASSKQGSSPADTQYF
NA TRBJ2-3 TRBV27 few TGTGCCAGCAGTTCATCCTCCCGGAGCGCCGATACGCAGTATTTT CASSSSSRSADTQYF
NA TRBJ1-1 TRBV23-1 NA TGCGCCAGCACTTCCACACCGCGGGAGACAGTAGCCAAAAAGGGCACTGAAGCTTTCTTT CASTSTPRETVAKKGTEAFF
NA TRBJ2-1 TRBV5-6 NA TGTGCCAGCAGCTTGGTCGGGGAGGAGCAGTTCTTC CASSLVGEEQFF
NA TRBJ2-1 TRBV9 NA TGTGCCAGCAGCGTTAGCGGATCCAGCTCCTACAATGAGCAGTTCTTC CASSVSGSSSYNEQFF
TRBD1 TRBJ2-7 TRBV7-3 NA TGTGCCAGCAGCCCGGACAGGAGAGGGGGTGAGCAGTACTTC CASSPDRRGGEQYF
NA TRBJ1-1 TRBV27 few TGTGCCAGCAGGCGACAGTTCGGTTCTGAAGCTTTCTTT CASRRQFGSEAFF
NA TRBJ2-5 TRBV30 NA TGTGCCTGGAGTGTGATACTAGAAGAGACCCAGTACTTC CAWSVILEETQYF
NA TRBJ1-4 TRBV4-2 few TGTGCCAGCAGCTACTCTCGCTCTAATGAAAAACTGTTTTTT CASSYSRSNEKLFF
NA TRBJ2-3 TRBV30 few TGTGCCTGGAGCCACGGACCCGCGGGGCCAGATACGCAGTATTTT CAWSHGPAGPDTQYF
NA TRBJ1-1 TRBV19 few TGTGCCAGTAGTATTCGGCGGTTGAACACTGAAGCTTTCTTT CASSIRRLNTEAFF
NA TRBJ1-2 TRBV5-4 NA TGTGCCAGCAGCCCCGACAGTAACTATGGCTACACCTTC CASSPDSNYGYTF
NA TRBJ2-7 TRBV29-1 NA TGCAGCGTTGACAGCGGCCACTACGAGCAGTACTTC CSVDSGHYEQYF